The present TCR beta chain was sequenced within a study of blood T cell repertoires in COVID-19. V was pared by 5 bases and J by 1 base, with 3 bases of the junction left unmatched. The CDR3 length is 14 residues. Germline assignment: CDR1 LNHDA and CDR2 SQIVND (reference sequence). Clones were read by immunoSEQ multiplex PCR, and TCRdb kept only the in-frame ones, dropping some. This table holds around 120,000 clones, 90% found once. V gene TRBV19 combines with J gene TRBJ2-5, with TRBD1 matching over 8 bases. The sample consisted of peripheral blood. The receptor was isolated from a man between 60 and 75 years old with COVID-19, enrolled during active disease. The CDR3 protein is CASSSGQAQETQYF. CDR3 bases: TGTGCCAGTAGTTCGGGACAGGCCCAAGAGACCCAGTACTTC. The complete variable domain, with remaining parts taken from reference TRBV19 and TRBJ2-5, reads DGGITQSPKYLFRKEGQNVTLSCEQNLNHDAMYWYRQDPGQGLRLIYYSQIVNDFQKGDIAEGYSVSREKKESFPLTVTSAQKNPTAFYLCASSSGQAQETQYFGPGTRLLVL.